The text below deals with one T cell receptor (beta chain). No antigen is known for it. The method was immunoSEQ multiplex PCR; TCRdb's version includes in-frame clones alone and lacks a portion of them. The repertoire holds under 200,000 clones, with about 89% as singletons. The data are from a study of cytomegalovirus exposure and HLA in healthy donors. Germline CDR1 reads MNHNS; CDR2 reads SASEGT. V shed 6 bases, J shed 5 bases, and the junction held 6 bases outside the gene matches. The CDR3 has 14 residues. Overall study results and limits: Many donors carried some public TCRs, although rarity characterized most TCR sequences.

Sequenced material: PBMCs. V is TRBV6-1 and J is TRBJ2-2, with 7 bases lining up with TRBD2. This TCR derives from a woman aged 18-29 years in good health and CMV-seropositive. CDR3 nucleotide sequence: TGTGCCAGCAGCGGGGACTATGAAACCGGGGAGCTGTTTTTT. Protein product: CASSGDYETGELFF.